This T cell receptor (beta chain) was captured by sequencing in a study of identifying expanded T cells in peripheral blood. Study-wide results and caveats: Differentially abundant clones: 0.95 to 1.5 between replicates, approximately 15 at around 14 days, less than 20 at four. Variance in clone template counts between roughly two-week samples significantly increased with total template count across all healthy donors.

Produced via immunoSEQ multiplex PCR; TCRdb's table is partial and in-frame only. The data contain about 82,000 clones, roughly 90% of them singletons. No infections or other immune events were documented during collection. This clone was detected only once. Its target is unknown. The origin of this receptor is a person aged 18 to 75 in good health. Sequencing input: blood.

The CDR3 DNA reads as TGTGCTAGTGGTTTGGGGACAGGGTTCTACGAGCAGTACTTC. This gives the protein CASGLGTGFYEQYF. This chain uses TRBV12-5 with TRBJ2-7; 8 bases map to TRBD1. The CDR3 spans 14 residues. The germline V gene has CDR1 LGHNT and CDR2 FRNRAP. The V and J ends lost 1 base and 3 bases, in that order; junction bases with no gene match: 2.